This T cell receptor beta chain was recovered during a study of early T cells in non-severe SARS-CoV-2 infection. Germline assignment: CDR1 MDHEN and CDR2 SYDVKM. The CDR3 runs 13 residues. V lost 7 bases, J lost 2 bases, and 4 bases stayed unmatched. Each CDR3 protein is one row after TCRdb ran MiXCR on the 5' RACE reads. The sample yields around 78,000 distinct CDR3 sequences, roughly an eighth seen once. The receptor was isolated from an adult who was a healthcare worker with PCR-confirmed SARS-CoV-2 infection or an uninfected control (not recorded which). The specimen was whole blood. This sequence joins TRBV28 and TRBJ2-7, with 8 positions matching TRBD2. CDR3: CASKAGVAYEQYF. CDR3 nucleotide sequence: TGTGCCAGCAAAGCGGGAGTGGCCTACGAGCAGTACTTC.